Presented here are 10 T cell receptor beta chains from one specimen sequenced in a study of regulatory T cells in long-lasting Graves disease. Assembly of TCR beta libraries relied on iRepertoire HTBI primers together with Arm-PCR of CDR3 regions. TCRdb redid the calling of the multiplex PCR reads with MiXCR, one entry per CDR3 protein. The repertoire holds around 470,000 distinct CDR3 sequences, approximately 15% seen once, with over 15% in the top ten. Regarding time point: newly diagnosed GD, antithyroid drugs for less than 3 months. PBMC-extracted RNA yielded the TCR library. The same data also went into a second study, on T cells in Graves' hyperthyroidism and ophthalmopathy.

Sample: peripheral blood mononuclear cells (PBMCs), taken at new diagnosis, from a patient treated with antithyroid drugs. The receptor source for this set is a woman between 50 and 59 years old with Graves disease.

The rearrangement uses TRBV7-9 and TRBJ1-1; D is uncertain. The CDR3 totals 13 residues. V was trimmed by 8 bases and J by 0 bases, leaving 10 bases between them. CDR1 is SEHNR and CDR2 is FQNEAQ in the germline V gene (reference sequence). CDR3 sequence reads: CASGYGLNTEAFF. CDR3 sequence (DNA): TGTGCCAGCGGGTACGGCCTGAACACTGAAGCTTTCTTT.

The chain uses TRBV29-1 and TRBJ1-4, with 7 bases aligning to TRBD1. The CDR3 is 12 amino acids. Per the germline V gene, CDR1 is SQVTM and CDR2 is ANQGSEA. V lost 4 bases and J lost 7; bases outside the gene matches: 3. The CDR3 DNA follows: TGCAGCGTTGGTCCAGGGGGTGAAAAACTGTTTTTT. As protein: CSVGPGGEKLFF.

V usage is TRBV11-1 and J usage is TRBJ2-2; the D gene is possibly TRBD1 (7 bases). The V end was cut by 4 bases, the J end by 7 bases, with 13 bases between. From germline, CDR1 is SGHAT and CDR2 FQDESV (reference sequence). The CDR3 loop spans 14 amino acids. CDR3 residues: CASSSRQGGGELFF. The CDR3 DNA reads TGTGCCAGCAGCTCCCGACAGGGAGGCGGGGAGCTGTTTTTT. The whole variable domain, filled in from reference TRBV11-1 and TRBJ2-2, reads EAEVAQSPRYKITEKSQAVAFWCDPISGHATLYWYRQILGQGPELLVQFQDESVVDDSQLPKDRFSAERLKGVDSTLKIQPAELGDSAMYLCASSSRQGGGELFFGEGSRLTVL.

Many counts were recorded for this clonotype. CDR3 DNA sequence: TGTGCCAGCAGCTTAGTCGGGGGTCCGGAGACCCAGTACTTC. Protein product: CASSLVGGPETQYF. The V call is TRBV7-9, the J call TRBJ2-5; maybe TRBD2 (6 bases). The V gene lost 1 base and the J gene lost 5 bases, with 11 bases spanning the gap. The CDR3 loop spans 14 amino acids. Germline V gene sequence: CDR1 SEHNR, CDR2 FQNEAQ (reference sequence). Full variable domain (remainder filled in from reference TRBV7-9 and TRBJ2-5): DTGVSQNPRHKITKRGQNVTFRCDPISEHNRLYWYRQTLGQGPEFLTYFQNEAQLEKSRLLSDRFSAERPKGSFSTLEIQRTEQGDSAMYLCASSLVGGPETQYFGPGTRLLVL.

About this clonotype: This may stem from a read error, because a much larger clone lies one nucleotide away. V is TRBV20-1 and J is TRBJ2-3; 7 bases are a match to TRBD2. CDR1 and CDR2 (germline): DFQATT, SNEGSKA (reference sequence). This CDR3 spans 14 amino acids. The CDR3 nucleotides read TGCAGTGCTAGCCCCGCGGGAGTCTCTGATACGCTGTATTTT. Amino acid sequence: CSASPAGVSDTLYF.

Ten or more counts support this clonotype. V and J are TRBV11-2 and TRBJ2-5; 12 bases align to TRBD2. CDR1 SGHAT and CDR2 FQNNGV come from the germline V gene. The CDR3 sequence is 16 residues long. J was trimmed by 1 base and V by 1 base; bases with no gene match: 1. DNA for the CDR3: TGTGCCAGCAGCTTAGGACTAGCGGGGGCCCAAGAGACCCAGTACTTC. This translates into CASSLGLAGAQETQYF.

At least ten counts were recorded for this clonotype. The genes are TRBV20-1 and TRBJ1-1, with D uncertain. The CDR3 is 16 residues long. Deletions cut 6 bases from V and 0 bases from J, with 20 bases between. Germline CDR1 is DFQATT and CDR2 is SNEGSKA (reference sequence). The CDR3 is CSAPARALFLNTEAFF. CDR3 bases: TGCAGTGCGCCAGCGAGGGCTCTGTTCTTGAACACTGAAGCTTTCTTT.

The gene calls are TRBV19 and TRBJ1-2; D is ambiguous. CDR1 and CDR2 from the germline V gene are LNHDA and SQIVND (reference sequence). V was clipped by 5 bases and J by 8 bases, with 15 bases between them. This CDR3 comprises 13 residues. CDR3 DNA: TGTGCCAGTAGTCTGAAGGAGGGTTACGGCTACACCTTC. Its protein product is CASSLKEGYGYTF.

This clonotype was detected many times. The chain couples TRBV28 to TRBJ2-7; 14 bases match TRBD2. V lost 4 bases, J lost 7 bases, and 6 bases stayed unmatched. Germline V gene data show CDR1 as MDHEN and CDR2 as SYDVKM. This CDR3 is 15 amino acids long. Here the CDR3 reads CASSSWTSGRSEQYF. The CDR3 region has the DNA TGTGCCAGCAGTTCTTGGACTAGCGGGAGGAGTGAGCAGTACTTC.

This clonotype has more than one count but fewer than ten. This chain uses TRBV27 with TRBJ2-3, with 13 bases matching TRBD2. The ends lost 5 bases at V and 4 bases at J; junction bases unmatched: 3. The germline V gene encodes CDR1 MNHEY and CDR2 SMNVEV (reference sequence). This CDR3 spans 15 amino acids. CDR3 nucleotides: TGTGCCAGCAGTCACGGACTAGCGGGAGCAGATACGCAGTATTTT. It yields the protein CASSHGLAGADTQYF.